This entry describes one T cell receptor beta chain. The entry originates in a study of blood T cell repertoires in COVID-19. Study as a whole: Donors in the United States, Italy and Spain gave samples during acute or convalescent COVID-19.

Looked up from germline, CDR1 is MDHEN and CDR2 is SYDVKM. CDR3 size: 13 residues. V gave up 7 bases and J gave up 1 base, with 8 bases separating them. Libraries were prepared by immunoSEQ multiplex PCR; TCRdb keeps only in-frame clonotypes and omits some of them. Among 200,000 to 300,000 clones listed, approximately 87% were seen once. The sample taken for sequencing was peripheral blood. The TCR comes from a man aged 55 to 70 with acute or convalescent COVID-19. This chain connects TRBV28 to TRBJ1-5; D unclear. The CDR3 is CASTDWSNQPQHF. CDR3 sequence (DNA): TGTGCCAGCACGGACTGGAGCAATCAGCCCCAGCATTTT.